This TCR beta chain came from a study of Graves' ophthalmopathy and Graves' hyperthyroidism. The sequenced template was RNA, covering the TCR beta CDR3 region. In the first round, RT-PCR was carried out with HTBI primers, and a multiplex PCR formed the second round. Via MiXCR, TCRdb re-called the multiplex PCR reads, giving one row per CDR3 protein. The table records fewer than 600,000 distinct CDR3 sequences, around 15% of them present only once. Findings and caveats of the study: Among thyroid clonotypes expanded above 0.001 frequency, most also appeared in blood.

This clonotype was counted many times. No antigen is known for it. This CDR3 region has 15 residues. J lost 4 bases, V lost 3 bases, and 8 bases had no gene match. The J gene is TRBJ2-5, the V gene TRBV12-3 or TRBV12-4; 7 bases agree with TRBD1. The sequence came from a woman in her twenties or thirties with Graves' ophthalmopathy. Sequenced input: blood. The CDR3 region is CASSLYGTAGETQYF. In DNA, the CDR3 is TGTGCCAGCAGTTTGTATGGGACAGCAGGAGAGACCCAGTACTTC.